The 3 T cell receptor beta chains in this list originate from one sample, sequenced in a study of early T cells in non-severe SARS-CoV-2 infection. MiXCR was run by TCRdb on the 5' RACE reads, yielding one entry per CDR3 protein. The sample yields around 66,000 distinct CDR3 sequences, 13% seen once. Specimen: whole blood. The origin of the receptors is an adult who was a healthcare worker with PCR-confirmed SARS-CoV-2 infection or an uninfected control (not recorded which).

In its sample, this clonotype was seen many times. The chain joins TRBV28 to TRBJ1-1, with 9 bases fitting TRBD1. Germline lookup yields CDR1 MDHEN and CDR2 SYDVKM. J gave up 1 base and V 2 bases, and 5 bases lay outside the gene matches. The CDR3 loop spans 16 amino acids. Here the CDR3 reads CASSLTGGLGNTEAFF. Here the CDR3 DNA reads TGTGCCAGCAGTTTAACAGGGGGCTTGGGGAACACTGAAGCTTTCTTT.

The sample holds many counts of this clonotype. The V and J genes are TRBV12-3 or TRBV12-4 and TRBJ2-3; 7 nucleotides agree with TRBD1. V shed 2 bases, J shed 4 bases, and the junction held 6 bases outside the gene matches. CDR3 length: 15 amino acids. CDR3 protein: CASSLPRTGSDTQYF. The CDR3 DNA reads as TGTGCCAGCAGTTTACCCCGGACAGGCTCAGATACGCAGTATTTT.

The rearrangement joins TRBV6-1 to TRBJ1-1; no clear D. The germline V gene has CDR1 MNHNS and CDR2 SASEGT. V was shortened by 8 bases and J by 12 bases, with 16 bases between the two germline ends. The CDR3 extends over 11 amino acids. DNA of the CDR3: TGTGCCAGCCTCATGAGCGGCGAGCCTTTCTTT. It is translated as CASLMSGEPFF.